These 27 T cell receptor beta chains originate from one sample sequenced in a study of blood T cell repertoires in COVID-19 (dated by TCRdb to 2020 to 2022). Libraries came from the immunoSEQ multiplex PCR assay. As stored in TCRdb, this immuneACCESS dataset retains in-frame rearrangements with V and J assigned. A fraction of the clones does not appear; measured against another copy, unresolved V genes explain less than half of the discrepancy, and the remainder lacks a known reason. This sample has some 80,000 clones in its table, and over 75% of those were observed once. The top ten hold around 10% of the sample. Sequencing was done on a sample of peripheral blood. These TCRs come from a human donor in a cohort sampled during active COVID-19.

For this clone: The conserved phenylalanine or tryptophan normally closing the CDR3 is absent here, so this likely arose from a read error. The DNA is left out, because the CDR3 cannot be placed on it with certainty; the CDR3 is given as TCRdb lists it. V is TRBV6-7 and J is TRBJ2-4; no DNA check was done on the table's D call, TRBD1. TRBV6-7 qualifies as an ORF whose function is uncertain. The CDR3 is 12 residues long, counting both termini. The CDR3 region is CASSVDRDPRPL.

This clone was counted ten times or more. This chain uses TRBV19 with TRBJ2-2; the D gene is possibly TRBD1 (6 bases). V was clipped by 8 bases and J by 12 bases, with 25 bases between them. CDR3 length equals 15 residues. The germline gives CDR1 LNHDA, CDR2 SQIVND (reference sequence). This chain's CDR3 is CASPWGPGAKIQLFF. The CDR3 DNA sequence: TGTGCCAGTCCTTGGGGGCCAGGGGCTAAAATCCAGCTGTTTTTT.

V and J are TRBV2 and TRBJ1-1; D ambiguous. V lost 5 bases and J lost 2, with 9 bases in between. The CDR3 sequence is 13 residues long. Germline values: CDR1 SNHLY, CDR2 FYNNEI. Here the CDR3 reads CASSISGNTEAFF. CDR3 DNA: TGTGCCAGCAGTATTAGCGGTAACACTGAAGCTTTCTTT.

This CDR3 is CATSKSDQETQYF. The CDR3 DNA sequence: TGTGCCACCAGTAAGTCAGATCAAGAGACCCAGTACTTC. This sequence joins TRBV24-1 and TRBJ2-5, with D hard to call. Germline V gives CDR1 KGHDR, CDR2 SFDVKD. Trimming stripped 6 bases from V and 2 bases from J, with 9 bases between. This CDR3 region has 13 residues.

The rearrangement joins TRBV10-1 to TRBJ2-3; D unclear. This CDR3 is built from 14 residues. V lost 4 bases, J lost 6 bases, and 14 bases lay in between. Germline CDR1 is WNHNN and CDR2 is SYGVQD (reference sequence). CDR3 residues: CASSADSQRDTQYF. CDR3 nucleotide sequence: TGCGCCAGCAGTGCAGACTCCCAACGCGATACGCAGTATTTT.

V and J are TRBV19 and TRBJ1-5, with 7 bases lining up with TRBD1. CDR1 is LNHDA, CDR2 SQIVND, per germline (reference sequence). There are 15 residues in the CDR3. Losses at the gene ends were 6 bases for V and 1 base for J; bases not matched to a gene: 6. This chain's CDR3 is CASRQTGPSNQPQHF. The CDR3 DNA is TGTGCCAGTAGACAGACAGGGCCGAGCAATCAGCCCCAGCATTTT.

This chain links TRBV2 with TRBJ1-6, with D perhaps TRBD1 (6 bases). Germline CDR1 SNHLY, CDR2 FYNNEI. The CDR3 is 15 residues long. V lost 2 bases to trimming and J lost 7 bases, with 12 bases between them. CDR3 loop: CASSERQVLNSPLHF. The CDR3 bases are TGTGCCAGCAGTGAAAGACAGGTCCTAAATTCACCCCTCCACTTT.

As DNA, the CDR3 is TGTGCCAGCTCACCATTGCGGTGGGAGCAGTACTTC. It is translated as CASSPLRWEQYF. The chain has TRBV18 and TRBJ2-7; D ambiguous. The ends were cut back, 2 bases at V and 7 bases at J, with 9 bases in the middle. Germline V gene lookup returns CDR1 KGHSH and CDR2 LQKENI. This CDR3 contains 12 residues.

Only a few counts were recorded for this clone. The chain has TRBV6-5 and TRBJ1-2; D call uncertain. The germline V and J ends were trimmed by 6 bases and 8 bases, with 16 bases remaining between them. The length of the CDR3 is 13 residues. Germline V gene data show CDR1 as MNHEY and CDR2 as SVGAGI. This CDR3 reads CASRWEGGGGYTF. CDR3 DNA sequence: TGTGCCAGCAGGTGGGAGGGAGGAGGCGGCTACACCTTC.

V usage is TRBV9 and J usage is TRBJ1-4; 8 bases align to TRBD1. J lost 3 bases, V lost 6 bases, and 4 bases had no gene match. The CDR3 is 14 amino acids. Germline V gene data show CDR1 as SGDLS and CDR2 as YYNGEE. CDR3 DNA: TGTGCCAGCAATCCGACAGGGGCTAATGAAAAACTGTTTTTT. Its translation is CASNPTGANEKLFF.

V gene TRBV5-1 combines with J gene TRBJ1-2; 8 positions agree with TRBD1. J lost 5 bases, V lost 4 bases, and 10 bases had no gene match. CDR3 size: 15 residues. The germline V gene has CDR1 SGHRS and CDR2 YFSETQ. For the CDR3, the DNA is TGCGCCAGCAGCACCGGACAGGGCGGGCGTTATGGCTACACCTTC. Amino acids: CASSTGQGGRYGYTF.

V usage is TRBV7-2 and J usage is TRBJ2-6; the D gene is possibly TRBD1 (6 bases). The CDR3 is 16 amino acids. Germline V gene lookup returns CDR1 SGHTA and CDR2 FQGNSA. The V end lost 5 bases, the J end lost 3 bases, and 14 bases lay between the germline ends. The CDR3 region is CASSPRTARGANVLTF. The CDR3 DNA reads TGTGCCAGCAGCCCGCGGACAGCCCGTGGGGCCAACGTCCTGACTTTC.

The chain links TRBV9 to TRBJ2-5; possible D gene TRBD1, 6 bases. The germline CDR1 and CDR2 sequences are SGDLS and YYNGEE. The CDR3 has 13 amino acids. With 2 bases removed from V and 5 bases from J, the gap between germline ends came to 10 bases. The CDR3 region is CASSVTGWETQYF. In nucleotides, the CDR3 is TGTGCCAGCAGCGTTACAGGGTGGGAGACCCAGTACTTC.

The rearrangement uses TRBV19 and TRBJ2-5, with 7 bases identical to TRBD1. The CDR3 runs 13 residues. V lost 3 bases to trimming and J lost 3 bases; unmatched junction nucleotides: 1. Germline V lookup: CDR1 LNHDA, CDR2 SQIVND (reference sequence). The CDR3 loop reads CASSIQGEETQYF. The CDR3 DNA is TGTGCCAGTAGTATTCAGGGGGAAGAGACCCAGTACTTC.

This clone was picked up one time. The chain combines TRBV18 with TRBJ2-1; TRBD1 agrees at 7 bases. CDR1 is KGHSH, CDR2 LQKENI, per germline. CDR3 length: 16 residues. With V trimmed by 0 bases and J by 2 bases, 4 bases remained unmatched. The DNA for the CDR3 is TGTGCCAGCTCACCACCGGTAGGGGGCACCTACAATGAGCAGTTCTTC. Its translation is CASSPPVGGTYNEQFF.

This clone has only one observation. This chain links TRBV5-1 with TRBJ1-4; 9 nucleotides line up with TRBD1. Germline V gene data show CDR1 as SGHRS and CDR2 as YFSETQ. The ends lost 5 bases at V and 6 bases at J; junction bases unmatched: 5. The CDR3 sequence is 14 residues long. CDR3 DNA sequence: TGCGCCAGCAGTTCAAGACAGGGGGATGAAAAACTGTTTTTT. Translated: CASSSRQGDEKLFF.

The gene calls are TRBV5-1 and TRBJ2-3, with unresolved D. The V gene's germline CDR1 is SGHRS and CDR2 YFSETQ. V gave up 1 base and J gave up 3 bases, with 6 bases separating them. This CDR3 contains 13 residues. CDR3 loop: CASSLFATDTQYF. The CDR3 DNA is TGCGCCAGCAGCTTGTTTGCGACAGATACGCAGTATTTT.

This clone has just one count. This rearrangement joins TRBV7-8 to TRBJ1-1; 9 bases are a match to TRBD1. Germline assignment: CDR1 SGHVS and CDR2 FQNEAQ. This CDR3 comprises 16 residues. With 2 bases clipped from V and 8 bases from J, the junction kept 12 bases outside the gene matches. CDR3 nucleotide sequence: TGTGCCAGCAGCTTACGTGGTGGGACAGGGATGTCCGAAGCTTTCTTT. Translating it yields CASSLRGGTGMSEAFF.

The rearrangement uses TRBV5-1 and TRBJ1-2, with 7 bases aligning to TRBD1. The J segment lost 0 bases and the V segment lost 7 bases, leaving 15 bases of the junction unmatched. The germline V gene has CDR1 SGHRS and CDR2 YFSETQ. This CDR3 spans 17 amino acids. The CDR3 nucleotides read TGCGCCAGCGGGGGACAGTATAACCTAGATACTAACTATGGCTACACCTTC. Encoded protein: CASGGQYNLDTNYGYTF.

This clone appeared a few times. The chain is built from TRBV2 and TRBJ2-7; a possible D gene is TRBD1 (5 bases). CDR3 size: 14 residues. Germline V gene data show CDR1 as SNHLY and CDR2 as FYNNEI. Trimming pared 2 bases from V and 2 bases from J, leaving 10 bases between. For the CDR3, the DNA is TGTGCCAGCAGTGAACAGGGTTTGGCCTACGAGCAGTACTTC. Translating gives CASSEQGLAYEQYF.

This clone has a handful of counts. This chain links TRBV4-1 with TRBJ1-2; D perhaps matches TRBD1 (6 bases). In germline, CDR1 is MGHRA, CDR2 YSYEKL. This CDR3 is built from 16 residues. Trimming cost V 4 bases and J 2 bases, with 17 bases left between them. As DNA, the CDR3 is TGCGCCAGCAGCCCCCAGGGGAGACAGAAGAACTATGGCTACACCTTC. Residues: CASSPQGRQKNYGYTF.

CDR3 in amino acids: CASSRADNQPQHF. CDR3 bases: TGTGCCAGCAGCCGTGCAGATAATCAGCCCCAGCATTTT. V is TRBV5-5 and J is TRBJ1-5; D gene uncertain. V was clipped by 4 bases and J by 4 bases, with 9 bases between them. This CDR3 region has 13 residues. In germline, CDR1 is SGHKS, CDR2 YYEKEE (reference sequence).

The chain joins TRBV5-1 to TRBJ2-5; D is perhaps TRBD1 (6 bases). The CDR3 covers 16 residues. Germline CDR1 reads SGHRS; CDR2 reads YFSETQ. V was trimmed by 4 bases and J by 3 bases, leaving 19 bases between them. The CDR3: CASSSNPPGQEETQYF. CDR3 nucleotide sequence: TGCGCCAGCAGCAGTAACCCACCGGGACAAGAAGAGACCCAGTACTTC.

The chain links TRBV5-1 to TRBJ2-3; TRBD2 might be the D (6 bases). Germline V CDR1 and CDR2: SGHRS, YFSETQ. With 0 bases removed from V and 1 base from J, the gap between germline ends came to 9 bases. The length of the CDR3 is 15 residues. The chain's CDR3 is CASSLVSGRTDTQYF. CDR3 bases: TGCGCCAGCAGCTTGGTTAGCGGACGCACAGATACGCAGTATTTT. The full variable domain, completed using reference TRBV5-1 and TRBJ2-3, is KAGVTQTPRYLIKTRGQQVTLSCSPISGHRSVSWYQQTPGQGLQFLFEYFSETQRNKGNFPGRFSGRQFSNSRSEMNVSTLELGDSALYLCASSLVSGRTDTQYFGPGTRLTVL.

This clone was counted between two and nine times. The chain recombines TRBV13 with TRBJ2-5; D ambiguous. CDR1 PRHDT and CDR2 FYEKMQ come from the germline V gene (reference sequence). This CDR3 has 11 amino acids. V was trimmed by 5 bases and J by 5 bases, leaving 6 bases between them. The CDR3: CASSPRETQYF. In DNA form, the CDR3 reads TGTGCCAGCAGCCCCCGGGAGACCCAGTACTTC.

The V and J genes are TRBV28 and TRBJ2-3; 8 bases match TRBD1. Germline CDR1 and CDR2: MDHEN and SYDVKM. The length of the CDR3 is 15 residues. The V and J ends lost 9 bases and 3 bases, in that order; junction bases with no gene match: 11. The CDR3 is CASNPRGRQTDTQYF. The CDR3 coding sequence is TGTGCCAGTAACCCCAGGGGGCGGCAAACAGATACGCAGTATTTT.

The chain is built from TRBV3-1 (or the pseudogene TRBV3-2) and TRBJ2-5; weak D call: TRBD1 (6 bases). Germline V gene lookup returns CDR1 LGHDT and CDR2 YNNKEL (reference sequence). Deletions cut 4 bases from V and 2 bases from J, with 11 bases between. The CDR3 runs to 14 residues. CDR3 protein: CASSLHTGQETQYF. In nucleotides, the CDR3 is TGTGCCAGCAGCCTCCACACAGGGCAAGAGACCCAGTACTTC.